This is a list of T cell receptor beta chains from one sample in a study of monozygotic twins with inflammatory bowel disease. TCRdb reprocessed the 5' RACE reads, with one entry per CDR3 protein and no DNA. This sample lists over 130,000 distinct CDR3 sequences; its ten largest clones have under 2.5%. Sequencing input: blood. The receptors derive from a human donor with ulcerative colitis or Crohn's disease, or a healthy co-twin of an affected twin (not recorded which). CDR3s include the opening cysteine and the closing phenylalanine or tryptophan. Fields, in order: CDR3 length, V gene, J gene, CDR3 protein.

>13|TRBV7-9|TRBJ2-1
CASSFEDYNEQFF
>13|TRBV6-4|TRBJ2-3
CASSDSKADTQYF
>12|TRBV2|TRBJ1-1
CASTSENTEAFF
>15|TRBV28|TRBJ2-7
CASSLAGTDLYEQYF
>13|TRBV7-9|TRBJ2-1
CASSLGREGEQFF
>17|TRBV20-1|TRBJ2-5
CSALIHPGLSSEETQYF
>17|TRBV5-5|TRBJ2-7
CASSGGQGARAGYEQYF
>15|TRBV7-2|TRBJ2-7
CASSLAVDSSYEQYF
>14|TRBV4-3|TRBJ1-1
CASSLTLIGPEAFF
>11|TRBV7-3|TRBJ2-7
CASSSTWEQYF
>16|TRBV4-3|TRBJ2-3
CASSQTIGQGTDTQYF
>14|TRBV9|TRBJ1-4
CASSGTPGGEKLFF
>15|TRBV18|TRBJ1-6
CASSPGGGNNSPLHF
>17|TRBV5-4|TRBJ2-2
CASSLNLGGKHTGELFF
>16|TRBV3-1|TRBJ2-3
CASSQGTSGITDTQYF
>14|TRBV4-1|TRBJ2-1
CASSQPGLPNEQFF
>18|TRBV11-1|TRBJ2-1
CASSQTIRQGSSYNEQFF
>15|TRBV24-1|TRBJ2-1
CATSRGTSVYNEQFF
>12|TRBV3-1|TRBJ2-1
CASSQVSGEQFF
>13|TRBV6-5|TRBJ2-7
CASSNPGSYEQYF
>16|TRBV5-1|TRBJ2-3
CASSLAEATGTDTQYF
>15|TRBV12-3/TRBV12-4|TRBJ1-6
CASSFTGGRNSPLHF
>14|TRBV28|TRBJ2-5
CASSLSDRRETQYF
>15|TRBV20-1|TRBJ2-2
CSARYHRGGTGELFF
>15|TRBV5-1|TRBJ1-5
CASSAEGYSNQPQHF